Listed below are T cell receptor beta chains from one sample, sequenced in a study of PD-1 blockade in classical Hodgkin lymphoma. TCRdb keeps only in-frame clones here, not all; method: immunoSEQ multiplex PCR. Seen here are around 13,000 clones, 75% to 85% observed once, and the top ten hold roughly 23%. The sample was peripheral blood mononuclear cells (PBMCs), taken before the second cycle of nivolumab. The receptors come from a human donor with classical Hodgkin lymphoma. CDR3s include the opening cysteine and the closing phenylalanine or tryptophan. A D gene is named only where the DNA matches it firmly. Part of the rows lack a size; the others show once, few, many or a class for expanded clones.

abundance: -; j_gene: TRBJ1-2; v_gene: TRBV9; d_gene: -; CDR3nt: TGTGCCAGCAGCGTAGGGGTGGGGGCAACCTATGGCTACACCTTC; CDR3aa: CASSVGVGATYGYTF
abundance: -; j_gene: TRBJ1-4; v_gene: TRBV5-5; d_gene: -; CDR3nt: TGTGCCAGCAGTCCATACAGGCGGGACGAAAAACTGTTTTTT; CDR3aa: CASSPYRRDEKLFF
abundance: -; j_gene: TRBJ2-1; v_gene: TRBV7-3; d_gene: -; CDR3nt: TGTGCCAGCAGCTTAGCGGTTTACAATGAGCAGTTCTTC; CDR3aa: CASSLAVYNEQFF
abundance: few; j_gene: TRBJ1-2; v_gene: TRBV7-3; d_gene: -; CDR3nt: TGTGCCAGCAGCTCCGACGGACGGCGGAACTATGGCTACACCTTC; CDR3aa: CASSSDGRRNYGYTF
abundance: once; j_gene: TRBJ1-5; v_gene: TRBV28; d_gene: -; CDR3nt: TGTGCCAGCAGTTTAGGTCAGGTTAGCAATCAGCCCCAGCATTTT; CDR3aa: CASSLGQVSNQPQHF
abundance: -; j_gene: TRBJ1-2; v_gene: TRBV5-1; d_gene: TRBD1; CDR3nt: TGCGCCAGCAGCTTAATGGACAGGTTGGACGGCTACACCTTC; CDR3aa: CASSLMDRLDGYTF
abundance: -; j_gene: TRBJ1-2; v_gene: TRBV25-1; d_gene: -; CDR3nt: TGTGCCAGCAGTGACTTCAGGGGTTCTGGCTACACCTTC; CDR3aa: CASSDFRGSGYTF
abundance: -; j_gene: TRBJ2-1; v_gene: TRBV5-1; d_gene: TRBD1; CDR3nt: TGCGCCAGCAGCTTGGGTCCAGGGGGCGCGAATGAGCAGTTCTTC; CDR3aa: CASSLGPGGANEQFF
abundance: few; j_gene: TRBJ1-6; v_gene: TRBV9; d_gene: -; CDR3nt: TGTGCCAGCAGCGTAGGAGATTCACCCCTCCACTTT; CDR3aa: CASSVGDSPLHF
abundance: -; j_gene: TRBJ1-1; v_gene: TRBV2; d_gene: -; CDR3nt: TGTGCCAGCAAGGTCCACACTGAAGCTTTCTTT; CDR3aa: CASKVHTEAFF
abundance: -; j_gene: TRBJ1-3; v_gene: TRBV2; d_gene: -; CDR3nt: TGTGCCAGCAGTGAATTTGCAGCCCAATCGCATTTT; CDR3aa: CASSEFAAQSHF
abundance: -; j_gene: TRBJ2-1; v_gene: TRBV4-2; d_gene: -; CDR3nt: TGTGCCAGCAGCCAAGAGGGGGGACTTGGGAATGAGCAGTTCTTC; CDR3aa: CASSQEGGLGNEQFF
abundance: -; j_gene: TRBJ2-5; v_gene: TRBV10-3; d_gene: -; CDR3nt: TGTGCCACCCGAGGGGAGACCCAGTACTTC; CDR3aa: CATRGETQYF
abundance: -; j_gene: TRBJ2-2; v_gene: TRBV6-5; d_gene: -; CDR3nt: TGTGCCAGCAGTTACGAGACCGGGACAAAAACCGGGGAGCTGTTTTTT; CDR3aa: CASSYETGTKTGELFF
abundance: -; j_gene: TRBJ1-1; v_gene: TRBV4-2; d_gene: -; CDR3nt: TGTGCCAGCAGCCAAGTACCGCGATCCATGAACACTGAAGCTTTCTTT; CDR3aa: CASSQVPRSMNTEAFF
abundance: -; j_gene: TRBJ1-2; v_gene: TRBV18; d_gene: -; CDR3nt: TGTGCCAGCTCACCGGATGCTAACTATGGCTACACCTTC; CDR3aa: CASSPDANYGYTF
abundance: -; j_gene: TRBJ2-7; v_gene: TRBV6-1; d_gene: TRBD1; CDR3nt: TGTGCCAGCAGAAACCAGGGGGTGGTCTACGAGCAGTACTTC; CDR3aa: CASRNQGVVYEQYF
abundance: -; j_gene: TRBJ2-1; v_gene: TRBV7-9; d_gene: -; CDR3nt: TGTGCCAGCAGCTTAGCTTCCAGGACCGCTGACAGACCCTACAATGAGCAGTTCTTC; CDR3aa: CASSLASRTADRPYNEQFF
abundance: medium-sized; j_gene: TRBJ1-1; v_gene: TRBV27; d_gene: -; CDR3nt: TGTGCCAGCAGTTTATCCCGCCCGAACACTGAAGCTTTCTTT; CDR3aa: CASSLSRPNTEAFF
abundance: few; j_gene: TRBJ2-2; v_gene: TRBV5-4; d_gene: -; CDR3nt: TGTGCCAGCAGCCAACAGACAGGACGCCGCATTGGGGAGCTGTTTTTT; CDR3aa: CASSQQTGRRIGELFF
abundance: few; j_gene: TRBJ2-3; v_gene: TRBV10-3; d_gene: -; CDR3nt: TGTGCCATGGGACTGGACGGGGATACGCAGTATTTT; CDR3aa: CAMGLDGDTQYF
abundance: -; j_gene: TRBJ2-1; v_gene: TRBV18; d_gene: -; CDR3nt: TGTGCCAGCTCACCATCCAGGGATCGTGAGCAGTTCTTC; CDR3aa: CASSPSRDREQFF
abundance: -; j_gene: TRBJ1-3; v_gene: TRBV18; d_gene: -; CDR3nt: TGTGCCAGCTCACCGCCGAATCGGAGATTCTCTGGAAACACCATATATTTT; CDR3aa: CASSPPNRRFSGNTIYF
abundance: -; j_gene: TRBJ2-2; v_gene: TRBV18; d_gene: -; CDR3nt: TGTGCCAGCTCACCACATCCGACAGGTTCCGGGGAGCTGTTTTTT; CDR3aa: CASSPHPTGSGELFF